Described below is a single T cell receptor beta chain sequence and its context. No cognate antigen has been identified for it. Qualities for individual bases were not recorded, and no much larger clone is one base off. The roughly 42 donors, aged about 6 to 100 years, were systemically healthy Caucasian individuals from Russia. Each donor gave ten milliliters of peripheral blood, collected into EDTA-treated Vacutainer tubes. PBMCs were isolated by Ficoll-Paque density-gradient centrifugation, with at least 7 million obtained per sample. Total RNA was extracted from PBMCs with Trizol reagent, with at least 6 micrograms obtained per sample. For every donor, flow cytometry on a PBMC aliquot measured the percentage of naive CD45RAhigh/CD27high T cells. This sample stems from a study of blood T cells in healthy people across ages (dated by TCRdb to about 2015). Regarding the research as a whole: In model experiments, template switching captured about one uniquely barcoded TCR beta cDNA molecule for every two T cells. Age-related changes in TCR beta repertoire diversity were measured in the study by deep sequencing normalized with unique cDNA molecular identifiers. Four age groups were formed from the donors: young (average approximately 15 years), middle-aged (roughly 38), aged (more than 55) and long-lived (about 75). To avoid experimental bias, donors of different ages were distributed randomly across sequencing lanes. Two additional independent replicas of 1 million unique cDNA reads from the same blood draw were analyzed for two donors (one aged 18 to 30 and one aged 80 or older). Results the study describes overall, beyond this receptor: The percentage of naive T cells measured by flow cytometry correlated strongly with observed TCR beta diversity. Total diversity estimates from one million sequenced T cells were considered lower bounds and underestimates. Because profiling used bulk unsorted PBMCs, naive and antigen-experienced compartments could not be compared conclusively. The long-lived group showed more naive CD4+ T cells, fewer expanded clones and increased TCR diversity than the aged group, suggesting age selection. Because donor CMV infection status was unknown, age-related changes in expanded clonotypes were potentially confounded. Observed TCR beta diversity per million T cells fell roughly linearly with age, and a significant reduction was already apparent by age roughly 40.

The protocol used for the library was 5' RACE. TCRdb lists the instrument as Illumina HiSeq 2500. A second PCR of roughly 6 to 12 cycles was performed with a sample-barcoded 5' primer and a J-beta primer mix. A template-switch 5' adaptor carrying 12 random nucleotides introduced a unique molecular identifier onto each TCR beta cDNA molecule. Each sample yielded at least 2.5 million CDR3-containing paired-end reads. First-strand cDNA synthesis was performed from all RNA using the Mint cDNA synthesis kit, with priming by a TRBC-specific oligonucleotide. All cDNA was treated with uracil-DNA glycosylase and then went through a first 18-cycle PCR with the universal primers M1SS and BC2_uni_R. The original methods were these. Normalization of each sample was performed by random selection of 1 million high-quality reads, each carrying a distinct molecular identifier. Reads sharing molecular identifiers were discarded rather than binned into consensus sequences. MiTCR, set to a Q25 quality threshold and the strictest error-elimination algorithm, was used for CDR3 identification, clonotype clustering and error correction. A nonparametric unseen species model with Euler transformation was used to estimate lower-bound total TCR beta diversity. TCRdb reprocessing: public reads trimmed at Q25 with fastp, clones called with MiXCR, in-frame beta chains kept. CDR3 protein sequences are deduplicated, and each keeps its most common genes and DNA. The V and J calls here are based on TCRdb, not the publication. Here the sample has hundreds of thousands of distinct CDR3 sequences; roughly half occur a single time. The ten largest make up roughly 14% of the sample.

CDR1 SGDLS and CDR2 YYNGEE are derived from the germline V gene. Inclusive of the bounding cysteine and phenylalanine, the CDR3 is 13 residues long. The kept DNA is CDR3 alone, 39 bases in frame from the first base. The source is a woman older than 75 in good health. Recombination connected TRBV9 to TRBJ2-5, with the D gene not clear enough to name. The J call could be wrong; TRBJ2-7 is a better fit for the DNA end. The sample taken for sequencing was blood. The CDR3 sequence is CASSPPVMGEQYF. Here is the DNA: TGTGCCAGCAGCCCCCCGGTTATGGGCGAGCAGTACTTC.